These 16 T cell receptor beta chains share one sample of origin, sequenced in a study of OX40 agonist ivuxolimab in advanced cancers. Measured with immunoSEQ multiplex PCR; TCRdb has only the in-frame clones, and not every one. The sample includes approximately 60,000 clones, roughly 80% seen only once; the top ten take 4.5% to 5%. Sequencing used CD4+ or CD8+ T cells sorted from blood, obtained in a trial of the OX40 agonist ivuxolimab. The receptor set was obtained from an adult with an advanced solid tumor such as melanoma, head and neck, liver or kidney cancer.

This clone came up a few times. The chain recombines TRBV13 with TRBJ2-1, with 7 positions matching TRBD2. V lost 3 bases, J lost 0 bases, and 5 bases stayed unmatched. Germline V gene lookup returns CDR1 PRHDT and CDR2 FYEKMQ (reference sequence). The CDR3 contains 16 residues. The CDR3 reads CASSFGLEGSYNEQFF. The CDR3 DNA reads as TGTGCCAGCAGCTTCGGACTAGAGGGCTCCTACAATGAGCAGTTCTTC.

The chain combines TRBV27 with TRBJ1-1; the D is unclear. CDR1 and CDR2 (germline): MNHEY, SMNVEV (reference sequence). V was shortened by 6 bases and J by 1 base, with 12 bases between the two germline ends. CDR3 length equals 14 residues. This chain's CDR3 is CASRGTQENTEAFF. The CDR3 DNA is TGTGCCAGCAGGGGAACTCAGGAGAACACTGAAGCTTTCTTT.

The rearrangement joins TRBV5-5 to TRBJ1-1, with no clear D. This CDR3 is 13 amino acids long. The germline V and J ends were trimmed by 4 bases and 0 bases, with 7 bases remaining between them. Germline V CDR1 and CDR2: SGHKS, YYEKEE (reference sequence). In nucleotides, the CDR3 is TGTGCCAGCAGCACGACTGTGAACACTGAAGCTTTCTTT. Translation gives CASSTTVNTEAFF.

The rearrangement links TRBV11-2 to TRBJ2-5; D is ambiguous. The CDR3 contains 12 residues. V dropped 0 bases and J dropped 10 bases, with 9 bases sitting between them. Per germline, CDR1 SGHAT and CDR2 FQNNGV. The CDR3: CASSLDMGDQYF. In DNA, the CDR3 is TGTGCCAGCAGCTTAGATATGGGCGACCAGTACTTC.

The chain has TRBV19 and TRBJ1-2; 7 bases fit TRBD1. The length of the CDR3 is 14 residues. Germline CDR1 is LNHDA and CDR2 is SQIVND (reference sequence). V was pared by 3 bases and J by 8 bases, with 9 bases of the junction left unmatched. Here the CDR3 reads CASSIDRARRGYTF. As DNA, the CDR3 is TGTGCCAGTAGTATCGACAGGGCCAGGAGGGGCTACACCTTC.

The V call is TRBV29-1, the J call TRBJ2-1, with D uncertain. Germline V CDR1 and CDR2: SQVTM, ANQGSEA. CDR3 length: 10 amino acids. V lost 5 bases and J 6 bases, leaving 5 bases between the germline ends. CDR3 coding DNA: TGCAGCGTTTATGTCAATGAGCAGTTCTTC. Its translation: CSVYVNEQFF.

V gene TRBV2 combines with J gene TRBJ2-7; 9 bases match TRBD1. Germline CDR1 SNHLY, CDR2 FYNNEI. This CDR3 has 13 amino acids. J gave up 6 bases and V 7 bases, and 7 bases lay outside the gene matches. CDR3 protein: CASTMGQGSEQYF. DNA for the CDR3: TGTGCCAGCACCATGGGACAGGGCAGCGAGCAGTACTTC.

The chain carries TRBV14 and TRBJ2-6; no clear D gene. Germline CDR1 reads SGHDN; CDR2 reads FVKESK. V was clipped by 1 base and J by 2 bases, with 9 bases between them. The CDR3 length is 16 residues. DNA for the CDR3: TGTGCCAGCAGCCAAGGTTGGGGTACTGGGGCCAACGTCCTGACTTTC. It encodes CASSQGWGTGANVLTF.

The gene calls are TRBV9 and TRBJ1-5; D possibly corresponds to TRBD1 (6 bases). From germline, CDR1 is SGDLS and CDR2 YYNGEE. The germline V and J ends were trimmed by 3 bases and 9 bases, with 10 bases remaining between them. CDR3 length: 12 residues. This CDR3 reads CASSAEGGPQHF. CDR3 nucleotides: TGTGCCAGCAGCGCGGAGGGGGGGCCCCAGCATTTT.

The chain joins TRBV18 to TRBJ1-5; D unclear. This CDR3 comprises 13 residues. The germline V and J ends were trimmed by 4 bases and 1 base, with 5 bases remaining between them. The germline V gene has CDR1 KGHSH and CDR2 LQKENI. The CDR3 region is CASSLASNQPQHF. The DNA of the CDR3 is TGTGCCAGCTCACTGGCCAGCAATCAGCCCCAGCATTTT.

CDR3 nucleotides: TGCGCCAGCAGCTCAACTCCGACAGCGATGAACACTGAAGCTTTCTTT. Residues: CASSSTPTAMNTEAFF. The rearrangement links TRBV5-1 to TRBJ1-1; D is perhaps TRBD1 (5 bases). Germline CDR1 reads SGHRS; CDR2 reads YFSETQ. The CDR3 runs to 16 residues. Trimming removed 3 bases from V and 0 bases from J, with 15 bases in between.

This chain joins TRBV4-2 and TRBJ2-7, with TRBD2 identical over 14 bases. The CDR3 is made up of 18 amino acids. V dropped 0 bases and J dropped 0; count of bases not matched to a gene: 4. The V gene's germline CDR1 is LGHNA and CDR2 YNFKEQ. CDR3 in DNA: TGTGCCAGCAGCCAAGATGGGACTAGCGGGGGTACCTCCTACGAGCAGTACTTC. It specifies CASSQDGTSGGTSYEQYF.

The V gene is TRBV5-1, the J gene TRBJ1-3, with 8 bases lining up with TRBD1. The CDR3 totals 15 residues. Germline assignment: CDR1 SGHRS and CDR2 YFSETQ. Trimming took 3 bases from V and 6 from J; bases not matched to a gene: 8. CDR3 DNA: TGCGCCAGCAGCTCCGGGAAACAGGGGGAAAACACCATATATTTT. The encoded protein is CASSSGKQGENTIYF.

The gene calls are TRBV4-2 and TRBJ1-4; unclear D gene. V lost 0 bases to trimming and J lost 10 bases, with 18 bases between them. This CDR3 is 16 amino acids long. Germline-derived CDR1 and CDR2 are LGHNA and YNFKEQ. CDR3 sequence reads: CASSQDIPEVYRKLFF. The CDR3 region has the DNA TGTGCCAGCAGCCAAGATATACCAGAGGTTTACCGAAAACTGTTTTTT.

The chain employs TRBV7-9 and TRBJ1-5, with D uncertain. The germline V gene encodes CDR1 SEHNR and CDR2 FQNEAQ (reference sequence). Trimming took off 1 base at V and 6 bases at J, with 7 bases between the two ends. The CDR3 has 13 residues. The CDR3 sequence: CASSLEAFQPQHF. The CDR3 DNA is TGTGCCAGCAGCTTAGAGGCGTTTCAGCCCCAGCATTTT. Filled out from reference TRBV7-9 and TRBJ1-5, the complete variable domain reads DTGVSQNPRHKITKRGQNVTFRCDPISEHNRLYWYRQTLGQGPEFLTYFQNEAQLEKSRLLSDRFSAERPKGSFSTLEIQRTEQGDSAMYLCASSLEAFQPQHFGDGTRLSIL.

The chain is built from TRBV5-1 and TRBJ2-1; 7 bases match TRBD1. Germline CDR1 is SGHRS and CDR2 is YFSETQ. The CDR3 consists of 16 residues. J gave up 5 bases and V 1 base, and 9 bases lay outside the gene matches. The CDR3 loop reads CASSLPGQSTNNEQFF. In nucleotides, the CDR3 is TGCGCCAGCAGCTTGCCGGGACAGAGTACTAACAATGAGCAGTTCTTC.